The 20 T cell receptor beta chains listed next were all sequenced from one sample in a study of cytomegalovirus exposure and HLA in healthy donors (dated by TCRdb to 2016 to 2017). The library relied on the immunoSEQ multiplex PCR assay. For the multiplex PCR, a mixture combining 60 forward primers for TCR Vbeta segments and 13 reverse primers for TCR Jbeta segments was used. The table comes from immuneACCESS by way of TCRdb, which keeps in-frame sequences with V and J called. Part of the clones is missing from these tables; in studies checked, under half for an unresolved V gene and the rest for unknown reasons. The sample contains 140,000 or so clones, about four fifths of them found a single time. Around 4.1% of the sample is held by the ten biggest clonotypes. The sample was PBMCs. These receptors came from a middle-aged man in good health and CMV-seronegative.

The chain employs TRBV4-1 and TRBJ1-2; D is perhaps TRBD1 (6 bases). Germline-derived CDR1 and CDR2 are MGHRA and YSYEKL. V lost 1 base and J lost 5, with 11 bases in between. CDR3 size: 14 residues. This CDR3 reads CASSQGAGDYGYTF. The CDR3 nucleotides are TGCGCCAGCAGCCAAGGGGCAGGGGATTATGGCTACACCTTC.

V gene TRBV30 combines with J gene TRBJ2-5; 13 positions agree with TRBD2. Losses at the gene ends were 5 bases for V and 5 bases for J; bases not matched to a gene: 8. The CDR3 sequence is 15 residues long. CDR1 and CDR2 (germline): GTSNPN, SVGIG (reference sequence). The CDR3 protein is CAWQPGTSGVETQYF. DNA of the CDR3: TGTGCCTGGCAGCCCGGGACTAGCGGGGTGGAGACCCAGTACTTC.

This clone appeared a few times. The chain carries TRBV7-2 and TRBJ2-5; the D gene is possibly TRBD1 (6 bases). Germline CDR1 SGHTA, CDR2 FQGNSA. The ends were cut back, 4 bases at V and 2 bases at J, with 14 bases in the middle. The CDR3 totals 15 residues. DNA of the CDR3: TGTGCCAGCAGCTCGCAGGGGTGGGGACAAGAGACCCAGTACTTC. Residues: CASSSQGWGQETQYF. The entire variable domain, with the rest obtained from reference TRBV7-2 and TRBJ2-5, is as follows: GAGVSQSPSNKVTEKGKDVELRCDPISGHTALYWYRQSLGQGLEFLIYFQGNSAPDKSGLPSDRFSAERTGGSVSTLTIQRTQQEDSAVYLCASSSQGWGQETQYFGPGTRLLVL.

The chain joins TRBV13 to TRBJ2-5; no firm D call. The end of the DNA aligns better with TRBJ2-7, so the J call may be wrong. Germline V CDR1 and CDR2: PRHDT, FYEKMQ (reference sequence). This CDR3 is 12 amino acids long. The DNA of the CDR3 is TGTGCCAGCAGCCAAAGCTCCTACGAGCAGTACTTC. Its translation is CASSQSSYEQYF.

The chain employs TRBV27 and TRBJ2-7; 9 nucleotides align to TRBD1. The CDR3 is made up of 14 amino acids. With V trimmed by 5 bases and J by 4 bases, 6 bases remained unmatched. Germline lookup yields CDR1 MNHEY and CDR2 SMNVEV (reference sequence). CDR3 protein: CASSEIGQGYEQYF. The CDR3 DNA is TGTGCCAGCAGTGAAATCGGACAGGGGTACGAGCAGTACTTC.

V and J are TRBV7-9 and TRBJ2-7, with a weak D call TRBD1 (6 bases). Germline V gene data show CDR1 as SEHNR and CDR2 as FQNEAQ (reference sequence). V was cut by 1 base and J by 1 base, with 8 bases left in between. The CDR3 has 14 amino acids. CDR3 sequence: CASSLGTVSYEQYF. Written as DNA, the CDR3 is TGTGCCAGCAGCTTAGGGACAGTATCCTACGAGCAGTACTTC.

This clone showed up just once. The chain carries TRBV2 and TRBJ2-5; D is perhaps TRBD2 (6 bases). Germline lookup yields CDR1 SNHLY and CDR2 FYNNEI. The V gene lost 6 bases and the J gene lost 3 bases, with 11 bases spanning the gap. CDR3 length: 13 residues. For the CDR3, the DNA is TGTGCCAGCAGCCGCGGACTAAAAGAGACCCAGTACTTC. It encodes CASSRGLKETQYF.

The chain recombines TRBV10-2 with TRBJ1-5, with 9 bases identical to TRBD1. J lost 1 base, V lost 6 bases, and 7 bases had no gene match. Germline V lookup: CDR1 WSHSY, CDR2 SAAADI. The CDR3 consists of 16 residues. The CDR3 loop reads CASREGQGLSNQPQHF. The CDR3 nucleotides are TGCGCCAGCAGGGAAGGACAGGGGCTGAGCAATCAGCCCCAGCATTTT.

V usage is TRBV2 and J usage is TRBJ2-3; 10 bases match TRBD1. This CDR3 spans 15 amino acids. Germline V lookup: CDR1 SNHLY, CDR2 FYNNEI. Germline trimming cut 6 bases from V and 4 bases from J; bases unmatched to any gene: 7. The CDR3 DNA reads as TGTGCCAGCAGGAAGGGACAGGGGAGTGCAGATACGCAGTATTTT. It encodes CASRKGQGSADTQYF.

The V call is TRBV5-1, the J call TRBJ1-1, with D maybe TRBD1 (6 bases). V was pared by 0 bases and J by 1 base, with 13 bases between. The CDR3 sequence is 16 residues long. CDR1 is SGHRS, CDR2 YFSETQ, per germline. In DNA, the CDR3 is TGCGCCAGCAGCTTGGCTCGTTCCAGGGGGAACACTGAAGCTTTCTTT. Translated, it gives CASSLARSRGNTEAFF.

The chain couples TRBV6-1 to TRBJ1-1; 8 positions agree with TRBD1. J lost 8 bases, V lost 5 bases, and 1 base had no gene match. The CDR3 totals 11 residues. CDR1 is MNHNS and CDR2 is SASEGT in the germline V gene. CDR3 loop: CASSRTGEAFF. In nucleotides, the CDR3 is TGTGCCAGCAGTCGGACAGGGGAAGCTTTCTTT.

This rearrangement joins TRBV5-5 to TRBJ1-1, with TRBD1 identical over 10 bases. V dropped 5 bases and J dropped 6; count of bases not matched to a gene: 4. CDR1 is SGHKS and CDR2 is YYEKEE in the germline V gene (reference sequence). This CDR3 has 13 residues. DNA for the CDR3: TGTGCCAGCAGTTCCGGGACAGGGGCTGAAGCTTTCTTT. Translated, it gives CASSSGTGAEAFF.

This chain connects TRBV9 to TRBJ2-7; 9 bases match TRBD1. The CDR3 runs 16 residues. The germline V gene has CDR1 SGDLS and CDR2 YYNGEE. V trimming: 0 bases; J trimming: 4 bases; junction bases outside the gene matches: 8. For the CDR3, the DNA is TGTGCCAGCAGCGTAGATTTTAGGACAGGGGATTACGAGCAGTACTTC. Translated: CASSVDFRTGDYEQYF.

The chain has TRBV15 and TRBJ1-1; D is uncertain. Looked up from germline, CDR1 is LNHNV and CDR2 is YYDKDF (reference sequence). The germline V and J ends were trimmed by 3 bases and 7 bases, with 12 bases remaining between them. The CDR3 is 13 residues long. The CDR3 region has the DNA TGTGCCACCAGCAGGGCCCCCGGGTTTGAAGCTTTCTTT. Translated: CATSRAPGFEAFF.

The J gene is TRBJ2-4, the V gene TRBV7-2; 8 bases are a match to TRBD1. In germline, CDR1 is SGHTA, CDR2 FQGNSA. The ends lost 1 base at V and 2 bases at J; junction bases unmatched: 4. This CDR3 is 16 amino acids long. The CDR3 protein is CASSLVQGATKNIQYF. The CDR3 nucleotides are TGTGCCAGCAGCTTAGTGCAGGGGGCTACCAAAAACATTCAGTACTTC.

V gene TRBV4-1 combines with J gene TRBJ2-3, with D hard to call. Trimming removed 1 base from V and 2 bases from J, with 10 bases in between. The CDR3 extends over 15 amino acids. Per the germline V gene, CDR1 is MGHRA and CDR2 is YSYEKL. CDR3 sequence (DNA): TGCGCCAGCAGCCAAGCACCAGTTTACACAGATACGCAGTATTTT. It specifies CASSQAPVYTDTQYF.

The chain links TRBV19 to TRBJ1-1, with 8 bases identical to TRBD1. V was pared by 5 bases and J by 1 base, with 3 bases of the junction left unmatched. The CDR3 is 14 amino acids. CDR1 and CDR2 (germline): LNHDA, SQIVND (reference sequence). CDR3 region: CASSQGAQNTEAFF. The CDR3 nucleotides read TGTGCCAGTAGTCAGGGGGCCCAGAACACTGAAGCTTTCTTT. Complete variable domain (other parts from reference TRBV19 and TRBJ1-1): DGGITQSPKYLFRKEGQNVTLSCEQNLNHDAMYWYRQDPGQGLRLIYYSQIVNDFQKGDIAEGYSVSREKKESFPLTVTSAQKNPTAFYLCASSQGAQNTEAFFGQGTRLTVV.

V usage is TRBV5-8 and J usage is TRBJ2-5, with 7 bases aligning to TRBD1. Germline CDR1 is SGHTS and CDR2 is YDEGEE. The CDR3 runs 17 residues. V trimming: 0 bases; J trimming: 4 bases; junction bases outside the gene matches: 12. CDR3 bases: TGTGCCAGCAGCTTGGAAGGGGGCGGCCGTGGGGTAGAGACCCAGTACTTC. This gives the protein CASSLEGGGRGVETQYF. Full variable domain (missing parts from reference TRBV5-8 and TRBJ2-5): EAGVTQSPTHLIKTRGQQATLRCSPISGHTSVYWYQQALGLGLQFLLWYDEGEERNRGNFPPRFSGRQFPNYSSELNVNALELEDSALYLCASSLEGGGRGVETQYFGPGTRLLVL.

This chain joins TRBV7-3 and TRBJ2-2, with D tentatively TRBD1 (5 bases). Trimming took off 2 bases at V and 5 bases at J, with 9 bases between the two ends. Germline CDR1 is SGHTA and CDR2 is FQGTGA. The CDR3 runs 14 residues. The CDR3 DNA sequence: TGTGCCAGCAGCTTATCTAGGGGTACCGGGGAGCTGTTTTTT. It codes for CASSLSRGTGELFF.

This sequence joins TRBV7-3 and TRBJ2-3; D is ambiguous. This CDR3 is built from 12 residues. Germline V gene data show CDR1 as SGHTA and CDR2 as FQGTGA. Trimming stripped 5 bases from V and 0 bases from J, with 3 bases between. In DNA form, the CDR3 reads TGTGCCAGCAGCCAAAGCACAGATACGCAGTATTTT. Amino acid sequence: CASSQSTDTQYF.